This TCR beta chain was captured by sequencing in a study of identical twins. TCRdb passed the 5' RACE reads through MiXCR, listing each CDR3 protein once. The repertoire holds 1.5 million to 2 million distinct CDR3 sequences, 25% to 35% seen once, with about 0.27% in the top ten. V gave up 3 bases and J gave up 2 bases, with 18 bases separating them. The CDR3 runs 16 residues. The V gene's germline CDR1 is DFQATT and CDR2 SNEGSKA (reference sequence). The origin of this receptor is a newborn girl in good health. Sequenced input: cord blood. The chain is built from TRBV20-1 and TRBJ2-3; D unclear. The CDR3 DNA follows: TGCAGTGCTAGGTCCTATGAGACCGCTTTCACAGATACGCAGTATTTT. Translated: CSARSYETAFTDTQYF.